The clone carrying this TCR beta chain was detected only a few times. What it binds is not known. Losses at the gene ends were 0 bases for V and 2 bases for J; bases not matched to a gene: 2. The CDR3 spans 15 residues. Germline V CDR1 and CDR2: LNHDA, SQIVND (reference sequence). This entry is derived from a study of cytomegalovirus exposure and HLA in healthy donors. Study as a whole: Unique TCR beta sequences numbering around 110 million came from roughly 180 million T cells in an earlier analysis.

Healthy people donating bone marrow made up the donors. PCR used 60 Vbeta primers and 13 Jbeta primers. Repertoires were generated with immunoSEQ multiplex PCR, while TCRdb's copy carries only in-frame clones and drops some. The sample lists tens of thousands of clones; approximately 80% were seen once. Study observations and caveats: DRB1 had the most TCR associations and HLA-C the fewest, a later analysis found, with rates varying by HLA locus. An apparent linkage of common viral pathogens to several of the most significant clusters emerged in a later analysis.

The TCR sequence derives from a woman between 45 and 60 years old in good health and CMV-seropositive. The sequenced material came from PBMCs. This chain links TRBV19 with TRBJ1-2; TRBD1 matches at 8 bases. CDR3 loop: CASSIDRDRNYGYTF. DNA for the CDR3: TGTGCCAGTAGTATAGATCGGGACAGGAACTATGGCTACACCTTC.